The rows below give T cell receptor beta chains drawn from one sample of a study of blood T cell repertoires in COVID-19. Clones were read by immunoSEQ multiplex PCR, and TCRdb kept only the in-frame ones, dropping some. The sample has tens of thousands of clones, about 88% seen once; the top ten hold about 5.1%. The sequenced sample was peripheral blood. Source of these receptors: a man aged 35-49 years with acute or convalescent COVID-19. The CDR3 runs from the conserved cysteine through the conserved F or W. D genes are given only for firm matches. Clone size, where shown, is once, few, many, or a class for clones that have expanded.

d_gene,abundance,j_gene,v_gene,CDR3aa,CDR3nt
TRBD2,once,TRBJ2-2,TRBV7-2,CASSLGTSGGRTGELFF,TGTGCCAGCAGCTTAGGGACTAGCGGGGGGCGAACCGGGGAGCTGTTTTTT
-,-,TRBJ2-1,TRBV19,CASSGYYNEQFF,TGTGCCAGTAGCGGTTACTACAATGAGCAGTTCTTC
-,-,TRBJ2-1,TRBV6-5,CASSYSYEQFF,TGTGCCAGCAGTTATAGCTATGAGCAGTTCTTC
-,-,TRBJ2-1,TRBV5-4,CASSFSQEQFF,TGTGCCAGCAGCTTTTCGCAGGAGCAGTTCTTC
-,-,TRBJ2-7,TRBV9,CASSTTGSSYEQYF,TGTGCCAGCAGCACGACAGGATCTTCCTACGAGCAGTACTTC
-,-,TRBJ2-5,TRBV14,CASRPTGKETQYF,TGTGCCAGCAGGCCTACAGGGAAAGAGACCCAGTACTTC
-,-,TRBJ1-2,TRBV9,CASSVSGGGAGFMKNYGYTF,TGTGCCAGCAGCGTATCGGGGGGAGGAGCAGGGTTTATGAAGAACTATGGCTACACCTTC
-,-,TRBJ2-3,TRBV11-1,CASSLVGTTHTDTQYF,TGTGCCAGCAGCTTAGTGGGGACAACTCACACAGATACGCAGTATTTT
-,-,TRBJ1-4,TRBV15,CATSRAMGRSNEKLFF,TGTGCCACCAGCAGAGCTATGGGGAGGAGCAATGAAAAACTGTTTTTT
-,-,TRBJ1-1,TRBV7-8,CASSRNRERGTEAFF,TGTGCCAGCAGCCGAAACAGGGAACGGGGCACTGAAGCTTTCTTT
TRBD1,-,TRBJ1-4,TRBV7-9,CASSLGPQGANEKLFF,TGTGCCAGCAGCTTAGGACCTCAGGGGGCTAATGAAAAACTGTTTTTT
TRBD1,-,TRBJ1-2,TRBV13,CASRQQGGGYGYTF,TGTGCCAGCAGGCAACAGGGGGGGGGCTATGGCTACACCTTC
-,-,TRBJ1-3,TRBV6-1,CASSEGRVGNTIYF,TGTGCCAGCAGTGAAGGCAGGGTCGGAAACACCATATATTTT
-,once,TRBJ1-5,TRBV2,CASTKGRVSNQPQHF,TGTGCCAGCACTAAGGGGAGGGTAAGCAATCAGCCCCAGCATTTT
-,-,TRBJ1-1,TRBV20-1,CSASTGASIMNTEAFF,TGCAGTGCTAGTACAGGAGCCAGCATAATGAACACTGAAGCTTTCTTT
-,once,TRBJ2-2,TRBV3-1/TRBV3-2,CASSPTRTGELFF,TGTGCCAGCAGCCCGACTCGCACCGGGGAGCTGTTTTTT
-,-,TRBJ1-5,TRBV11-2,CASSLAQNQPQHF,TGTGCCAGCAGCTTAGCCCAGAATCAGCCCCAGCATTTT
-,-,TRBJ2-7,TRBV7-2,CASSLGPNSYEQYF,TGTGCCAGCAGCTTAGGGCCGAACTCCTACGAGCAGTACTTC
-,-,TRBJ1-2,TRBV5-1,CASSPTDYGYTF,TGCGCCAGCAGCCCCACAGACTATGGCTACACCTTC
TRBD2,-,TRBJ2-2,TRBV2,CASSENGAGATGELFF,TGTGCCAGCAGTGAAAATGGAGCGGGAGCCACCGGGGAGCTGTTTTTT
-,-,TRBJ2-1,TRBV21-1,CASSKRRTRDYLNNEQFF,TGTGCCAGCAGCAAACGTAGAACAAGGGACTACCTTAACAATGAGCAGTTCTTC
TRBD1,-,TRBJ2-1,TRBV6-2/TRBV6-3,CASSQPGQGVYNEQFF,TGTGCCAGCAGTCAACCCGGACAGGGAGTTTACAATGAGCAGTTCTTC
TRBD1,-,TRBJ1-1,TRBV5-1,CASRGVGDRWNTEAFF,TGCGCCAGCCGAGGGGTAGGGGACAGGTGGAACACTGAAGCTTTCTTT
TRBD1,-,TRBJ1-1,TRBV19,CAIPGQDEGAFF,TGTGCCATACCGGGACAGGACGAAGGAGCTTTCTTT
-,-,TRBJ2-1,TRBV18,CASSGGYNEQFF,TGTGCCAGCTCCGGAGGCTACAATGAGCAGTTCTTC
TRBD2,-,TRBJ2-7,TRBV3-1/TRBV3-2,CASTPTSGSPYEQYF,TGTGCCAGCACCCCCACTAGCGGTTCACCCTACGAGCAGTACTTC
-,-,TRBJ2-3,TRBV4-2,CASSQGDFTDTQYF,TGTGCCAGCAGCCAAGGGGACTTCACAGATACGCAGTATTTT
-,-,TRBJ2-5,TRBV11-2,CASSSGATGYLETQYF,TGTGCCAGCAGCTCGGGGGCGACAGGGTATTTGGAGACCCAGTACTTC
TRBD2,-,TRBJ2-2,TRBV7-3,CASSSGLAGGTGELFF,TGTGCCAGCAGCTCCGGACTAGCGGGAGGTACCGGGGAGCTGTTTTTT
-,-,TRBJ1-3,TRBV12-3/TRBV12-4,CASRRGLGNTIYF,TGTGCCAGCAGGAGGGGACTAGGAAACACCATATATTTT
-,-,TRBJ2-5,TRBV12-5,CASGSGRNQETQYF,TGTGCTAGTGGCTCGGGGAGGAACCAAGAGACCCAGTACTTC
-,-,TRBJ1-2,TRBV18,CASSTWGGYGYTF,TGTGCCAGCTCAACCTGGGGCGGCTATGGCTACACCTTC
-,few,TRBJ1-2,TRBV7-8,CASSLYKGNYGYTF,TGTGCCAGCAGCTTATATAAGGGGAACTATGGCTACACCTTC
-,-,TRBJ1-6,TRBV3-1/TRBV3-2,CASSREDIRGSPLHF,TGTGCCAGCAGCCGAGAGGACATAAGGGGTTCACCCCTCCACTTT
-,-,TRBJ2-2,TRBV15,CATSRETYPNTGELFF,TGTGCCACCAGCAGAGAGACATACCCGAACACCGGGGAGCTGTTTTTT
-,-,TRBJ1-6,TRBV2,CASTLDSLGDSPLHF,TGTGCCAGCACCCTGGACAGCCTCGGGGACTCACCCCTCCACTTT
-,-,TRBJ2-1,TRBV10-3,CAISESVGSSYNEQFF,TGTGCCATCAGTGAGTCGGTGGGGAGCTCCTACAATGAGCAGTTCTTC
TRBD1,once,TRBJ1-2,TRBV12-3/TRBV12-4,CATLDRAGGGYTF,TGTGCCACCCTCGACAGGGCAGGAGGTGGCTACACCTTC
-,-,TRBJ2-3,TRBV5-1,CASSLEGGSRRDTQYF,TGCGCCAGCAGCTTGGAAGGTGGGAGTCGACGAGATACGCAGTATTTT
TRBD1,few,TRBJ1-1,TRBV5-1,CATRAGQGWNTEAFF,TGCGCCACCCGAGCGGGACAGGGATGGAACACTGAAGCTTTCTTT
TRBD1,few,TRBJ2-1,TRBV5-6,CASSLPGGVGNEQFF,TGTGCCAGCAGCTTGCCAGGGGGCGTTGGCAATGAGCAGTTCTTC
-,-,TRBJ1-5,TRBV2,CASSRGGQPQHF,TGTGCCAGCTCCCGCGGGGGACAGCCCCAGCATTTT
TRBD1,-,TRBJ1-2,TRBV5-1,CASSPLVGTGASWVWGYTF,TGCGCCAGCAGCCCCCTGGTTGGGACAGGGGCCTCGTGGGTGTGGGGCTACACCTTC
TRBD1,-,TRBJ2-2,TRBV7-2,CASSTRTGGTGELFF,TGTGCCAGCAGCACCCGGACAGGGGGGACCGGGGAGCTGTTTTTT
TRBD1,-,TRBJ2-1,TRBV24-1,CATSDPTGVGYNEQFF,TGTGCCACCAGTGACCCGACAGGGGTCGGCTACAATGAGCAGTTCTTC
-,-,TRBJ1-2,TRBV5-1,CASSLAGTSGGYTF,TGCGCCAGCAGCTTGGCCGGGACTAGTGGGGGCTACACCTTC
-,-,TRBJ2-5,TRBV28,CASMWQTGETQYF,TGTGCCAGCATGTGGCAAACGGGGGAGACCCAGTACTTC
TRBD1,once,TRBJ2-5,TRBV19,CASSTDREETQYF,TGTGCCAGTAGTACTGACAGGGAAGAGACCCAGTACTTC
-,-,TRBJ2-4,TRBV19,CASRSGDSAKNIQYF,TGTGCCAGTAGGTCTGGGGACTCGGCCAAAAACATTCAGTACTTC
-,-,TRBJ2-1,TRBV7-9,CASSLVATRRGNEQFF,TGTGCCAGCAGCTTAGTTGCTACTAGGCGAGGCAATGAGCAGTTCTTC